These T cell receptor beta chains were read from a single sample in a study of T cells after yellow fever vaccination. A single record per CDR3 protein comes from TCRdb applying MiXCR to the 5' RACE reads. The sample holds 450,000 to 650,000 distinct CDR3 sequences, 20% to 25% seen once. This sample comprised PBMCs, obtained approximately 22 days after the first yellow fever vaccination. The receptors come from a man aged 18-30 years who received the YFV17D yellow fever vaccine. Each CDR3 is given with its conserved first and last residue. The order of the fields is CDR3 DNA, CDR3 protein, D gene, J gene, clone size, V gene. D genes are given only for firm matches. For some rows the clone size is stated as once, few or many, or as a class when expanded; others skip it.

CDR3nt: TGCGCCACCGAGGGGGAGGGGACAGATACGCAGTATTTT; CDR3aa: CATEGEGTDTQYF; d_gene: NA; j_gene: TRBJ2-3; abundance: NA; v_gene: TRBV5-1
CDR3nt: TGCAGTGCTTGGAGCCGGCTGAACACTGAAGCTTTCTTT; CDR3aa: CSAWSRLNTEAFF; d_gene: NA; j_gene: TRBJ1-1; abundance: NA; v_gene: TRBV20-1
CDR3nt: TGCGCCAGCAGCTTGGCGCGGGAGAGCGGCTACACCTTC; CDR3aa: CASSLARESGYTF; d_gene: NA; j_gene: TRBJ1-2; abundance: many; v_gene: TRBV5-1
CDR3nt: TGTGCCAGCAGTTCAGGGACGTATGGCTACACCTTC; CDR3aa: CASSSGTYGYTF; d_gene: NA; j_gene: TRBJ1-2; abundance: many; v_gene: TRBV27
CDR3nt: TGTGCCAGCAGAACCGGACGAGGGGGATGGCACGAGCAGTACTTC; CDR3aa: CASRTGRGGWHEQYF; d_gene: NA; j_gene: TRBJ2-7; abundance: once; v_gene: TRBV6-2/TRBV6-3
CDR3nt: TGCAGTGCTAGAAGTCGCCGGGGGACTGGCTACACCTTC; CDR3aa: CSARSRRGTGYTF; d_gene: NA; j_gene: TRBJ1-2; abundance: NA; v_gene: TRBV20-1
CDR3nt: TGTGCCAGCAATGACGGCATTTCCTACGAGCAGTACTTC; CDR3aa: CASNDGISYEQYF; d_gene: NA; j_gene: TRBJ2-7; abundance: NA; v_gene: TRBV11-1
CDR3nt: TGTGCCAGCAGTGCGATAGGGACAGAATCAACTAATGAAAAACTGTTTTTT; CDR3aa: CASSAIGTESTNEKLFF; d_gene: TRBD1; j_gene: TRBJ1-4; abundance: NA; v_gene: TRBV28
CDR3nt: TGCGCCAGCAGCTTGGAGGACACTCCACCCTACGAGCAGTACTTC; CDR3aa: CASSLEDTPPYEQYF; d_gene: NA; j_gene: TRBJ2-7; abundance: NA; v_gene: TRBV5-1
CDR3nt: TGTGCCAGCAGCCAGGACAGCGCCTATGGCTACACCTTC; CDR3aa: CASSQDSAYGYTF; d_gene: NA; j_gene: TRBJ1-2; abundance: many; v_gene: TRBV9
CDR3nt: TGTGCCAGCAGTTTTAGGGGGGTCGATGAAAAACTGTTTTTT; CDR3aa: CASSFRGVDEKLFF; d_gene: NA; j_gene: TRBJ1-4; abundance: NA; v_gene: TRBV12-3/TRBV12-4
CDR3nt: TGTGCCAGCAGCCAGGAGGTCGGGGATGGGCAGTATTTT; CDR3aa: CASSQEVGDGQYF; d_gene: NA; j_gene: TRBJ2-3; abundance: few; v_gene: TRBV11-2
CDR3nt: TGTGCCAGCAGCCAAGGGACAAGACCACCCCTCCACTTT; CDR3aa: CASSQGTRPPLHF; d_gene: NA; j_gene: TRBJ1-6; abundance: NA; v_gene: TRBV3-1
CDR3nt: TGCAGTGCTAGAGCGGGGTACGGTGTTATTACTGAAGCTTTCTTT; CDR3aa: CSARAGYGVITEAFF; d_gene: NA; j_gene: TRBJ1-1; abundance: NA; v_gene: TRBV20-1
CDR3nt: TGTGCCAGCAGCATTCTCCTTGGGCGGGGCTCCTACGAGCAGTACTTC; CDR3aa: CASSILLGRGSYEQYF; d_gene: NA; j_gene: TRBJ2-7; abundance: few; v_gene: TRBV7-9
CDR3nt: TGTGCCAGCAGCGCAAGACAGGGAATGAGGTACACCTTC; CDR3aa: CASSARQGMRYTF; d_gene: TRBD1; j_gene: TRBJ1-2; abundance: few; v_gene: TRBV7-9
CDR3nt: TGTGCCAGCAGCTTGCGGGGGGGCCTCCACGAGCAGTACTTC; CDR3aa: CASSLRGGLHEQYF; d_gene: TRBD2; j_gene: TRBJ2-7; abundance: few; v_gene: TRBV9
CDR3nt: TGTGCCAGCAGCGTTCAGGACGAGCAGTACTTC; CDR3aa: CASSVQDEQYF; d_gene: NA; j_gene: TRBJ2-7; abundance: NA; v_gene: TRBV11-1
CDR3nt: TGCAGTGCTAGAGGAGGATCCAGGGATGGAGATACGCAGTATTTT; CDR3aa: CSARGGSRDGDTQYF; d_gene: NA; j_gene: TRBJ2-3; abundance: NA; v_gene: TRBV20-1
CDR3nt: TGTGCCAGCAGCCAGAGGGGGGGGCAAGGCAATCAGCCCCAGCATTTT; CDR3aa: CASSQRGGQGNQPQHF; d_gene: NA; j_gene: TRBJ1-5; abundance: few; v_gene: TRBV7-8
CDR3nt: TGTGCCAGCAGCAAGATCCATCCATTAGAGACCCAGTACTTC; CDR3aa: CASSKIHPLETQYF; d_gene: NA; j_gene: TRBJ2-5; abundance: few; v_gene: TRBV25-1
CDR3nt: TGTGCCAGCAGCCAAGATTCCCACGAGCAGTACTTC; CDR3aa: CASSQDSHEQYF; d_gene: NA; j_gene: TRBJ2-7; abundance: NA; v_gene: TRBV4-2